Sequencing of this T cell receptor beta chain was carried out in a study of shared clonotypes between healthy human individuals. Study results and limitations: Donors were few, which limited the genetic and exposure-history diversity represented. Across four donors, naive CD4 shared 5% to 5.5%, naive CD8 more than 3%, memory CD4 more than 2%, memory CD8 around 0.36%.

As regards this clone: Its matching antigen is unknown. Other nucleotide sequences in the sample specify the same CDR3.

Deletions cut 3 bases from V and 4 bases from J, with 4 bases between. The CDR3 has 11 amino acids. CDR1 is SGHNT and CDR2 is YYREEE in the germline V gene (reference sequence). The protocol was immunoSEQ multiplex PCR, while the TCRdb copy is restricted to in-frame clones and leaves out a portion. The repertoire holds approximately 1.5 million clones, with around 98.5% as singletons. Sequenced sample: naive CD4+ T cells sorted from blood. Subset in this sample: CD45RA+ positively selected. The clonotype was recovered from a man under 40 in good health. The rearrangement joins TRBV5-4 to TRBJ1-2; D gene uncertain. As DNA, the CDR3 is TGTGCCAGCAGCTCGGGCTATGGCTACACCTTC. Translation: CASSSGYGYTF. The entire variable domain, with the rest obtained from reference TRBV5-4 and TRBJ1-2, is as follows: ETGVTQSPTHLIKTRGQQVTLRCSSQSGHNTVSWYQQALGQGPQFIFQYYREEENGRGNFPPRFSGLQFPNYSSELNVNALELDDSALYLCASSSGYGYTFGSGTRLTVV.